The 3 T cell receptor beta chains given below trace back to one sample, sequenced in a study of CD8 T cells in ankylosing spondylitis. TCRdb re-analysed the 5' RACE reads in MiXCR, keeping a single row per CDR3 protein. The data hold 250,000 to 300,000 distinct CDR3 sequences, with about 20% observed a single time. Sequenced sample: blood, either unsorted or a sorted T cell fraction (not recorded which). Receptors were obtained from a male donor with ankylosing spondylitis or in good health (not recorded which).

V and J are TRBV20-1 and TRBJ2-3; D is ambiguous. The CDR3 length is 14 residues. Trimming took off 0 bases at V and 6 bases at J, with 13 bases between the two ends. Germline values: CDR1 DFQATT, CDR2 SNEGSKA (reference sequence). The DNA for the CDR3 is TGCAGTGCTAGAGATCCCGTGCCTGCGGATACGCAGTATTTT. It is translated as CSARDPVPADTQYF.

This clonotype has more than one count but fewer than ten. The chain joins TRBV5-1 to TRBJ2-7; no firm D call. This CDR3 spans 12 amino acids. Germline CDR1 and CDR2: SGHRS and YFSETQ. With 0 bases removed from V and 3 bases from J, the gap between germline ends came to 4 bases. The CDR3 sequence: CASSLAHYEQYV. The CDR3 nucleotides read TGCGCCAGCAGCTTGGCTCACTACGAGCAGTACGTC.

The rearrangement uses TRBV9 and TRBJ2-3; TRBD2 is a possible D gene (5 bases). Deletions cut 0 bases from V and 4 bases from J, with 15 bases between. CDR1 and CDR2 from the germline V gene are SGDLS and YYNGEE. The CDR3 covers 16 residues. The CDR3 here is CASSVDGGSSPDTQYF. The CDR3 DNA sequence: TGTGCCAGCAGCGTAGATGGTGGGAGTAGCCCAGATACGCAGTATTTT.